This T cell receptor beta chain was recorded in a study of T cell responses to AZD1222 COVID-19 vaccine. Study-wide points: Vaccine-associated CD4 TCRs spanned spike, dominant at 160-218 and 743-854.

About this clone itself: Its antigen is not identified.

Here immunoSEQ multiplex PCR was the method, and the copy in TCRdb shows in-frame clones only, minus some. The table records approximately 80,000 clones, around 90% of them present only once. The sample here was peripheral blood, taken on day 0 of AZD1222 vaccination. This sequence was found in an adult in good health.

The CDR3 DNA is TGTGCCAGTAGCCCGGGCTTCCAATATGGCTACACCTTC. Residues: CASSPGFQYGYTF. The V and J genes are TRBV19 and TRBJ1-2; D not certain. The CDR3 length is 13 residues. Germline V CDR1 and CDR2: LNHDA, SQIVND (reference sequence). V gave up 6 bases and J gave up 5 bases, with 13 bases separating them.